The clone carrying this T cell receptor beta chain was seen many times. No antigen is known for it. These data come from a study of T cells in Graves' hyperthyroidism and ophthalmopathy. Study results and limitations: Most thyroid-expanded clonotypes above 0.001 were also found in blood.

Researchers took RNA transcripts and amplified the TCR beta CDR3 regions from them. The TCR CDR3 first-round RT-PCR relied on the HTBI primer set. Via MiXCR, TCRdb re-called the multiplex PCR reads, giving one row per CDR3 protein. The data hold some 690,000 distinct CDR3 sequences, with around 15% observed a single time. The PBMCs were sourced from fresh peripheral blood (around 10 ml). The sample taken for sequencing was blood. The clonotype originates from a man between 45 and 60 years old with Graves' hyperthyroidism.

CDR3 coding DNA: TGTGCCAGCGGGATCCGAGATACGCAGTATTTT. Its translation is CASGIRDTQYF. This chain joins TRBV2 and TRBJ2-3; D unresolved. The V end lost 8 bases, the J end lost 5 bases, and 8 bases lay between the germline ends. Germline V lookup: CDR1 SNHLY, CDR2 FYNNEI. This CDR3 is built from 11 residues.